The clone carrying this T cell receptor (beta chain) has a handful of counts. These data are taken from a study of blood T cells in healthy people across ages. A sample-barcoded 5' primer and a J-beta primer mix were used in a second PCR of about 6 to 12 cycles. TCRdb reanalysed the 5' RACE reads using MiXCR and keeps one entry per CDR3 protein. Here the sample spans some 1.5 million distinct CDR3 sequences, over 25% being singletons. The V gene's germline CDR1 is ENHRY and CDR2 SYGVKD. CDR3 length: 13 residues. Trimming left V 5 bases short and J 5 bases short, with 12 bases between. This chain uses TRBV10-3 with TRBJ1-1; the D is unclear. Sequenced input: blood. This TCR was sampled from a woman in her twenties or thirties in good health. As DNA, the CDR3 is TGTGCCATCAGTTCCCCCGGGGAAACTGAAGCTTTCTTT. Its protein is CAISSPGETEAFF.